This note documents a single TCR beta chain sequence. What it binds is not known. The method was immunoSEQ multiplex PCR; TCRdb's version includes in-frame clones alone and lacks a portion of them. The sample yields roughly 87,000 clones, about nine tenths seen once. The data stem from a study of OX40 agonist ivuxolimab in advanced cancers. Study as a whole: Melanoma, hepatocellular carcinoma, head and neck or renal cell cancer occurred in dose-escalation patients.

The germline CDR1 and CDR2 sequences are SGHVS and FQNEAQ. CDR3 length: 15 residues. V gave up 0 bases and J gave up 2 bases; unmatched junction bases: 0. Study observations and caveats: At 0.1 to 3.0 mg/kg, CD4+ and CD8+ blood T cells expanded clonally by week 6. Fewer expanded clones were found on average in CD4+ than in CD8+ T cells.

The receptor's source is an adult with an advanced solid tumor such as melanoma, head and neck, liver or kidney cancer. The material sequenced was CD4+ or CD8+ T cells sorted from blood, taken in a trial of the OX40 agonist ivuxolimab. V usage is TRBV7-8 and J usage is TRBJ1-3; 8 positions agree with TRBD1. The DNA for the CDR3 is TGTGCCAGCAGCTTAGCACAGGGGGCTGGAAACACCATATATTTT. This translates into CASSLAQGAGNTIYF.